The next 9 T cell receptor beta chains were all read from a single sample in a study of PD-L1 blockade in urothelial cancer. Time point reported: peripheral blood 6 weeks after treatment start. Method: immunoSEQ multiplex PCR; TCRdb's copy keeps in-frame clones and lacks some. Of 38,000 or so clones detected, 80% to 90% appear once; the ten largest clones hold roughly 2.5%. The sample consisted of PBMCs, taken around atezolizumab (anti-PD-L1) treatment. These receptors were taken from a man aged 70 or older with urothelial cancer.

The chain is built from TRBV6-1 and TRBJ1-4, with 9 bases lining up with TRBD1. This CDR3 comprises 16 residues. V shed 0 bases and J 8 bases; nucleotides not matched to a gene: 7. Germline-derived CDR1 and CDR2 are MNHNS and SASEGT. CDR3: CASSEAETGGGEKLFF. The CDR3 bases are TGTGCCAGCAGTGAAGCGGAGACAGGGGGAGGGGAAAAACTGTTTTTT.

The gene calls are TRBV15 and TRBJ1-1; possibly TRBD1 for D (5 bases). Germline V gives CDR1 LNHNV, CDR2 YYDKDF (reference sequence). Trimming pared 4 bases from V and 0 bases from J, leaving 6 bases between. The CDR3 is 13 residues long. The CDR3 sequence: CATSTTVNTEAFF. The DNA for the CDR3 is TGTGCCACCAGCACGACAGTGAACACTGAAGCTTTCTTT.

V usage is TRBV7-8 and J usage is TRBJ1-2; 7 nucleotides line up with TRBD1. The CDR3 contains 15 residues. V lost 0 bases, J lost 2 bases, and 3 bases stayed unmatched. The germline CDR1 and CDR2 sequences are SGHVS and FQNEAQ. The CDR3 here is CASSLAGTENYGYTF. The CDR3 DNA is TGTGCCAGCAGCTTAGCGGGGACAGAAAACTATGGCTACACCTTC.

The chain employs TRBV2 and TRBJ2-7, with 7 bases that match TRBD2. Per the germline V gene, CDR1 is SNHLY and CDR2 is FYNNEI. Trimming cost V 6 bases and J 3 bases; bases outside gene matches: 11. The CDR3 totals 15 residues. CDR3 bases: TGTGCCAGCAGCCCAGAGGCGGGAGTCAACTACGAGCAGTACTTC. It translates to CASSPEAGVNYEQYF.

This clone was observed a single time. The gene calls are TRBV5-4 and TRBJ2-3; unclear D gene. Germline assignment: CDR1 SGHNT and CDR2 YYREEE (reference sequence). The length of the CDR3 is 14 residues. V lost 3 bases and J 8 bases, leaving 16 bases between the germline ends. CDR3 DNA: TGTGCCAGCAGCTCCCCCTCTTCCGGTGTTACGCAGTATTTT. Protein: CASSSPSSGVTQYF.

The chain uses TRBV5-1 and TRBJ2-2; D might be TRBD2 (5 bases). V gave up 0 bases and J gave up 3 bases, with 12 bases separating them. Germline lookup yields CDR1 SGHRS and CDR2 YFSETQ. This CDR3 contains 16 residues. The CDR3: CASSLAGSADTGELFF. CDR3 coding DNA: TGCGCCAGCAGCTTGGCGGGGAGTGCGGACACCGGGGAGCTGTTTTTT.

V and J are TRBV4-1 and TRBJ1-1, with TRBD1 as a possible D gene (6 bases). This CDR3 has 13 residues. With 4 bases removed from V and 10 bases from J, the gap between germline ends came to 16 bases. CDR1 is MGHRA and CDR2 is YSYEKL in the germline V gene. CDR3 protein: CASSRGQMHGAFF. The CDR3 region has the DNA TGCGCCAGCAGCCGCGGACAGATGCACGGAGCTTTCTTT.

The chain couples TRBV5-6 to TRBJ2-2; 9 bases map to TRBD1. J lost 3 bases, V lost 4 bases, and 4 bases had no gene match. CDR1 is SGHDT and CDR2 is YYEEEE in the germline V gene. CDR3 size: 15 residues. For the CDR3, the DNA is TGTGCCAGCAGCCCAGGGACAGGGTACACCGGGGAGCTGTTTTTT. It specifies CASSPGTGYTGELFF. Combining the CDR3 with reference TRBV5-6 and TRBJ2-2 gives the whole variable domain DAGVTQSPTHLIKTRGQQVTLRCSPKSGHDTVSWYQQALGQGPQFIFQYYEEEERQRGNFPDRFSGHQFPNYSSELNVNALLLGDSALYLCASSPGTGYTGELFFGEGSRLTVL.

J is TRBJ1-4 and V is TRBV18, with 9 bases matching TRBD1. V lost 3 bases, J lost 5 bases, and 7 bases stayed unmatched. The CDR3 spans 16 residues. Germline CDR1 and CDR2: KGHSH and LQKENI. The CDR3, as DNA: TGTGCCAGCTCACCCGGACAGGGGCGGTTGAATGAAAAACTGTTTTTT. Residues: CASSPGQGRLNEKLFF.